Below, 14 T cell receptor beta chains from the same sample are listed, as sequenced in a study of CD8+ T cells in alopecia areata. As for treatment: oral pan-JAK inhibitor, 5-10 mg twice daily. Sequencing relied on a cDNA template that was reverse transcribed from extracted RNA. Only in-frame clones appear in the TCRdb table, and some are missing; sequencing was by immunoSEQ multiplex PCR. This sample yields around 170,000 clones, of which about 51% are seen a single time; 10% belongs to the top ten. The sample consisted of CD8+ T cells sorted from blood, taken around week 54, from a patient treated with tofacitinib. All receptors derive from a human donor with alopecia areata.

The gene calls are TRBV29-1 and TRBJ1-2; D is perhaps TRBD1 (6 bases). Looked up from germline, CDR1 is SQVTM and CDR2 is ANQGSEA. Between the trimmed V and J ends, which lost 0 bases and 4 bases, there was a span of 12 bases. This CDR3 has 14 residues. The CDR3 coding sequence is TGCAGCGTTGAAGATTTCAACAGGGTCTATGGCTACACCTTC. Amino acids: CSVEDFNRVYGYTF.

The chain recombines TRBV11-2 with TRBJ2-3; maybe TRBD1 (6 bases). Germline CDR1 reads SGHAT; CDR2 reads FQNNGV. The germline V and J ends were trimmed by 2 bases and 4 bases, with 7 bases remaining between them. The CDR3 has 13 amino acids. CDR3 sequence (DNA): TGTGCCAGCAGCTTAACAGGGTCAGATACGCAGTATTTT. Its translation: CASSLTGSDTQYF.

The rearrangement uses TRBV6-5 and TRBJ2-3; TRBD2 matches 9 bases. V dropped 5 bases and J dropped 6; count of bases not matched to a gene: 3. This CDR3 is built from 13 residues. Germline V lookup: CDR1 MNHEY, CDR2 SVGAGI. In nucleotides, the CDR3 is TGTGCCAGCAGTAGTGGGACTAGCGATACGCAGTATTTT. This translates into CASSSGTSDTQYF.

V is TRBV5-1 and J is TRBJ2-1, with 8 positions matching TRBD1. The CDR3 has 14 residues. V dropped 5 bases and J dropped 8; count of bases not matched to a gene: 9. Per germline, CDR1 SGHRS and CDR2 YFSETQ. CDR3 residues: CASRGQGASDEQFF. CDR3 coding DNA: TGCGCCAGCAGAGGGCAGGGGGCTAGCGATGAGCAGTTCTTC.

The chain combines TRBV30 with TRBJ1-6; unclear D gene. The CDR3 has 14 residues. Germline CDR1 is GTSNPN and CDR2 is SVGIG (reference sequence). Trimming took off 2 bases at V and 4 bases at J, with 9 bases between the two ends. This CDR3 reads CAWSRTDYNSPLHF. CDR3 sequence (DNA): TGTGCCTGGAGTCGGACGGATTATAATTCACCCCTCCACTTT.

This clone was observed a handful of times. J is TRBJ2-7 and V is TRBV27; D remains ambiguous. This CDR3 region has 12 residues. V was trimmed by 4 bases and J by 0 bases, leaving 4 bases between them. Looked up from germline, CDR1 is MNHEY and CDR2 is SMNVEV (reference sequence). CDR3 DNA: TGTGCCAGCAGTTCAGTCTCCTACGAGCAGTACTTC. It translates to CASSSVSYEQYF.

V and J are TRBV4-1 and TRBJ1-3, with a possible D match to TRBD1 (5 bases). The germline V gene encodes CDR1 MGHRA and CDR2 YSYEKL. The V end lost 1 base, the J end lost 1 base, and 11 bases lay between the germline ends. The CDR3 totals 16 residues. The CDR3 spells CASSQVGTGSGNTIYF. The DNA for the CDR3 is TGCGCCAGCAGCCAAGTCGGGACCGGTTCTGGAAACACCATATATTTT.

The chain uses TRBV5-4 and TRBJ2-3; TRBD2 agrees at 11 bases. This CDR3 is 15 amino acids long. V lost 2 bases to trimming and J lost 4 bases; unmatched junction nucleotides: 3. Germline V CDR1 and CDR2: SGHNT, YYREEE (reference sequence). The CDR3 here is CASSFSGGAADTQYF. DNA of the CDR3: TGTGCCAGCAGCTTTAGCGGGGGGGCCGCAGATACGCAGTATTTT.

J is TRBJ2-7 and V is TRBV15; 8 bases map to TRBD2. Trimming took 0 bases from V and 3 from J; bases not matched to a gene: 7. This CDR3 has 16 amino acids. Germline assignment: CDR1 LNHNV and CDR2 YYDKDF (reference sequence). Here the CDR3 DNA reads TGTGCCACCAGCAGAGATCGGGAGGGGCAAATCTACGAGCAGTACTTC. This encodes CATSRDREGQIYEQYF.

The chain has TRBV27 and TRBJ1-5; D is uncertain. Germline V gives CDR1 MNHEY, CDR2 SMNVEV (reference sequence). This CDR3 is 14 amino acids long. V was shortened by 5 bases and J by 0 bases, with 8 bases between the two germline ends. For the CDR3, the DNA is TGTGCCAGCAGTGACGGAGATAGCAATCAGCCCCAGCATTTT. Translation gives CASSDGDSNQPQHF.

This clone was detected only once. CDR3 bases: TGCGCCAGCAGCTCGCCTGTTAGCGGGGGTAGCTCCTACGAGCAGTACTTC. Translating it yields CASSSPVSGGSSYEQYF. V gene TRBV5-1 combines with J gene TRBJ2-7, with TRBD2 matching 9 bases. The trim removed 3 bases at V and 0 bases at J, leaving 10 bases unmatched. The germline V gene encodes CDR1 SGHRS and CDR2 YFSETQ. The CDR3 loop spans 17 amino acids.

Worth noting for this clone: Other DNA sequences from this sample encode an identical CDR3 as well. The chain joins TRBV27 to TRBJ2-5, with 7 bases fitting TRBD1. CDR3 length equals 13 residues. Per the germline V gene, CDR1 is MNHEY and CDR2 is SMNVEV (reference sequence). The ends lost 5 bases at V and 3 bases at J; junction bases unmatched: 3. CDR3 sequence (DNA): TGTGCCAGCAGTCCTACAGGGGAAGAGACCCAGTACTTC. Its translation is CASSPTGEETQYF.

The chain couples TRBV13 to TRBJ2-1; D remains unclear. The CDR3 is made up of 15 amino acids. Germline V gene sequence: CDR1 PRHDT, CDR2 FYEKMQ (reference sequence). V was pared by 1 base and J by 5 bases, with 12 bases between. The CDR3 loop reads CASSLAPAEHNEQFF. The CDR3 DNA follows: TGTGCCAGCAGCTTAGCACCAGCCGAGCACAATGAGCAGTTCTTC.

This chain links TRBV27 with TRBJ2-7; 11 bases match TRBD2. CDR1 and CDR2 from the germline V gene are MNHEY and SMNVEV (reference sequence). This CDR3 is 16 amino acids long. With 5 bases clipped from V and 1 base from J, the junction kept 7 bases outside the gene matches. The CDR3 bases are TGTGCCAGCAGTCCCAGACTAGCGGGGCGGTCCTACGAGCAGTACTTC. It specifies CASSPRLAGRSYEQYF.